Listed here are 15 T cell receptor beta chains from one sample, sequenced in a study of T cells in Graves' hyperthyroidism and ophthalmopathy. It was RNA transcripts that yielded the amplified TCR beta CDR3 regions. A first-round RT-PCR of the TCR CDR3 used the HTBI primer set. TCRdb re-called the multiplex PCR reads with MiXCR, one entry per CDR3 protein. This table holds 640,000 or so distinct CDR3 sequences, roughly 15% found once. The specimen sequenced was blood. The receptor source for this set is a woman between 40 and 55 years old with Graves' ophthalmopathy.

Ten or more counts support this clonotype. The V gene is TRBV10-2, the J gene TRBJ2-5; D unresolved. Germline CDR1 WSHSY, CDR2 SAAADI. The CDR3 runs 14 residues. V was clipped by 7 bases and J by 5 bases, with 17 bases between them. CDR3: CASTRGRGPETQYF. CDR3 nucleotide sequence: TGCGCCAGCACCCGAGGAAGAGGTCCGGAGACCCAGTACTTC.

This clonotype came up many times. V gene TRBV12-3 or TRBV12-4 combines with J gene TRBJ2-2; the match to TRBD2 covers 16 bases. The length of the CDR3 is 16 residues. With 7 bases clipped from V and 8 bases from J, the junction kept 7 bases outside the gene matches. CDR3 sequence reads: CASTLGLAGGPGELFF. CDR3 nucleotide sequence: TGTGCCAGCACCCTGGGACTAGCGGGAGGGCCGGGGGAGCTGTTTTTT.

This clonotype occurred many times. This chain uses TRBV29-1 with TRBJ2-7; TRBD1 is a possible D gene (5 bases). V was trimmed by 2 bases and J by 3 bases, leaving 11 bases between them. The germline CDR1 and CDR2 sequences are SQVTM and ANQGSEA. The CDR3 runs to 13 residues. CDR3 DNA: TGCAGCGTTGAAACAGGACATCACTACGAGCAGTACTTC. Protein product: CSVETGHHYEQYF.

In this sample, this clonotype turned up many times. This chain connects TRBV12-3 or TRBV12-4 to TRBJ2-7; TRBD1 might be the D (5 bases). This CDR3 is built from 12 residues. Trimming cost V 6 bases and J 7 bases, with 13 bases left between them. The CDR3 region is CASRLERQEQYF. CDR3 bases: TGTGCCAGCAGACTGGAAAGACAGGAGCAGTACTTC.

Of note for this clonotype: Germline is not matched at one junction end, which may reflect a read error. The CDR3 region is CGSSEVLIGFYGYTF. CDR3 bases: TGTGGCAGCAGTGAAGTCCTGATTGGCTTTTATGGCTACACCTTC. The chain couples TRBV6-1 to TRBJ1-2; D not certain. The CDR3 spans 15 residues. CDR1 is MNHNS, CDR2 SASEGT, per germline.

This clonotype was seen repeatedly, ten times or more. V and J are TRBV6-1 and TRBJ1-2; 8 bases fit TRBD1. The CDR3 spans 15 residues. The germline V gene encodes CDR1 MNHNS and CDR2 SASEGT. The V and J ends lost 0 bases and 8 bases, in that order; junction bases with no gene match: 8. The CDR3 is CASSEASRTGIGYTF. DNA of the CDR3: TGTGCCAGCAGTGAAGCGAGTAGGACAGGGATCGGCTACACCTTC.

This clonotype was counted many times. The chain combines TRBV6-1 with TRBJ2-7; D possibly corresponds to TRBD2 (7 bases). CDR3 length equals 15 residues. V was pared by 5 bases and J by 6 bases, with 20 bases between. Germline V lookup: CDR1 MNHNS, CDR2 SASEGT. The CDR3 coding sequence is TGTGCCAGCAGTCCCCTTGGGGGGGCTGTCGGCGAGCAGTACTTC. Its translation: CASSPLGGAVGEQYF.

In its sample, this clonotype was seen a few times. The rearrangement joins TRBV28 to TRBJ1-2; D is undetermined. The CDR3 extends over 14 amino acids. V lost 6 bases and J 4 bases, leaving 15 bases between the germline ends. The germline V gene encodes CDR1 MDHEN and CDR2 SYDVKM. CDR3: CASSSRTASYGYTF. The CDR3 DNA reads TGTGCCAGCAGCAGTAGGACGGCGAGCTATGGCTACACCTTC.

Ten or more counts support this clonotype. The chain uses TRBV15 and TRBJ2-2; D is ambiguous. CDR3 length equals 16 residues. The germline CDR1 and CDR2 sequences are LNHNV and YYDKDF (reference sequence). V was cut by 0 bases and J by 0 bases, with 8 bases left in between. The CDR3 reads CATSRDRGANTGELFF. The CDR3 DNA sequence: TGTGCCACCAGCAGAGATCGAGGTGCGAACACCGGGGAGCTGTTTTTT. The whole variable domain, filled in from reference TRBV15 and TRBJ2-2, reads DAMVIQNPRYQVTQFGKPVTLSCSQTLNHNVMYWYQQKSSQAPKLLFHYYDKDFNNEADTPDNFQSRRPNTSFCFLDIRSPGLGDTAMYLCATSRDRGANTGELFFGEGSRLTVL.

This chain links TRBV5-1 with TRBJ2-2; D is unresolved. This CDR3 comprises 15 residues. V lost 2 bases and J lost 0, with 8 bases in between. Germline V gene data show CDR1 as SGHRS and CDR2 as YFSETQ. The CDR3 protein is CASSFSPSNTGELFF. CDR3 sequence (DNA): TGCGCCAGCAGCTTTTCACCTTCGAACACCGGGGAGCTGTTTTTT. Full variable domain (rest looked up from reference TRBV5-1 and TRBJ2-2): KAGVTQTPRYLIKTRGQQVTLSCSPISGHRSVSWYQQTPGQGLQFLFEYFSETQRNKGNFPGRFSGRQFSNSRSEMNVSTLELGDSALYLCASSFSPSNTGELFFGEGSRLTVL.

The rearrangement joins TRBV12-3 or TRBV12-4 to TRBJ1-2; 7 bases align to TRBD1. The CDR3 has 12 amino acids. With V trimmed by 5 bases and J by 6 bases, 3 bases remained unmatched. CDR3 protein: CASSGTVDGYTF. The CDR3 nucleotides are TGTGCCAGCAGTGGGACAGTCGATGGCTACACCTTC.

In regard to this clonotype: This sequence may be a read error, since a much larger clone differs from it by one base. This rearrangement joins TRBV30 to TRBJ2-7, with D perhaps given as TRBD1 or TRBD2 (5 bases each). V was shortened by 2 bases and J by 6 bases, with 14 bases between the two germline ends. The germline CDR1 and CDR2 sequences are GTSNPN and SVGIG (reference sequence). The CDR3 is 13 residues long. In nucleotides, the CDR3 is TGTGCCTGGAGTCTGGGGGTGATTTCCGAGCAGTACTTC. Translating it yields CAWSLGVISEQYF.

Many counts were recorded for this clonotype. This rearrangement joins TRBV6-2 or TRBV6-3 to TRBJ1-1; no firm D call. This CDR3 region has 15 residues. V gave up 8 bases and J gave up 0 bases, with 16 bases separating them. Germline V lookup: CDR1 MNHEY, CDR2 SVGEGT. The CDR3 coding sequence is TGTGCCAGCGGGTTTGCAGGCCGCATGAACACTGAAGCTTTCTTT. Encoded protein: CASGFAGRMNTEAFF.

This clonotype came up many times. The chain couples TRBV27 to TRBJ1-5; D might be TRBD1 (5 bases). CDR3 length: 13 residues. Trimming took off 5 bases at V and 7 bases at J, with 12 bases between the two ends. Germline loops: CDR1 MNHEY, CDR2 SMNVEV (reference sequence). The CDR3 DNA follows: TGTGCCAGCAGTCCCTCGAGGGGCCAGCCCCAGCATTTT. Its protein product is CASSPSRGQPQHF.

The V gene is TRBV18, the J gene TRBJ2-7; no firm D call. This CDR3 region has 13 residues. The germline V gene encodes CDR1 KGHSH and CDR2 LQKENI. V was clipped by 4 bases and J by 5 bases, with 12 bases between them. CDR3 in amino acids: CASSRSPVNEQYF. The CDR3 coding sequence is TGTGCCAGCTCACGAAGCCCAGTAAACGAGCAGTACTTC.